The 13 T cell receptor beta chains below were found in one sample sequenced in a study of human thymus T cells. Resections from corrective heart surgery supplied the thymus tissue. Data came from immunoSEQ multiplex PCR; TCRdb stores just in-frame clones and leaves some out. The table has more than 70,000 clones, 90% to 98% seen once. Sequencing was carried out using thymus tissue. The receptors originated from a boy younger than two with a congenital heart defect but otherwise immunologically healthy.

The chain employs TRBV25-1 and TRBJ2-2, with D maybe TRBD2 (5 bases). Trimming stripped 4 bases from V and 3 bases from J, with 9 bases between. The CDR3 totals 14 residues. From germline, CDR1 is MGHDK and CDR2 SYGVNS. The CDR3 loop is CASSVLRDTGELFF. CDR3 in DNA: TGTGCCAGCAGTGTGTTGAGGGACACCGGGGAGCTGTTTTTT.

The rearrangement uses TRBV29-1 and TRBJ1-2; perhaps TRBD1 as D (5 bases). From germline, CDR1 is SQVTM and CDR2 ANQGSEA. This CDR3 region has 16 residues. V lost 3 bases to trimming and J lost 0 bases, with 17 bases between them. Here the CDR3 reads CSVDEGHGTSNYGYTF. The CDR3 DNA reads TGCAGCGTTGACGAGGGGCACGGAACCTCTAACTATGGCTACACCTTC.

The chain uses TRBV27 and TRBJ1-1; 8 bases line up with TRBD1. Germline V CDR1 and CDR2: MNHEY, SMNVEV (reference sequence). The junction had 2 bases not matched to a gene; V was cut back by 5 bases and J by 3 bases. The CDR3 has 13 residues. CDR3 protein: CASSPTGDTEAFF. The CDR3 DNA reads TGTGCCAGCAGTCCGACAGGGGACACTGAAGCTTTCTTT.

The chain carries TRBV12-5 and TRBJ2-2; D call uncertain. The V end lost 0 bases, the J end lost 3 bases, and 8 bases lay between the germline ends. Looked up from germline, CDR1 is LGHNT and CDR2 is FRNRAP. The CDR3 consists of 15 residues. Here the CDR3 DNA reads TGTGCTAGTGGTTTGGTAGGACCCCACACCGGGGAGCTGTTTTTT. Translated, it gives CASGLVGPHTGELFF.

The chain links TRBV4-2 to TRBJ1-1; no definite D call. Per the germline V gene, CDR1 is LGHNA and CDR2 is YNFKEQ. This CDR3 spans 13 amino acids. Trimming shortened V by 1 base and J by 6 bases, and 9 bases separated the two germline ends. The CDR3 nucleotides are TGTGCCAGCAGCCAAGGAAGACCCCCTGAAGCTTTCTTT. Its translation is CASSQGRPPEAFF.

The rearrangement links TRBV28 to TRBJ2-7; D possibly corresponds to TRBD2 (5 bases). Germline V gene sequence: CDR1 MDHEN, CDR2 SYDVKM. The CDR3 length is 15 residues. The ends were cut back, 5 bases at V and 2 bases at J, with 16 bases in the middle. The CDR3 region is CASSRRTQYPYEQYF. CDR3 bases: TGTGCCAGCAGTCGCCGGACTCAATACCCCTACGAGCAGTACTTC.

The chain carries TRBV14 and TRBJ2-3, with TRBD2 identical over 9 bases. The germline V gene has CDR1 SGHDN and CDR2 FVKESK. Germline trimming cut 0 bases from V and 4 bases from J; bases unmatched to any gene: 5. The CDR3 covers 16 residues. CDR3 bases: TGTGCCAGCAGCCAAGATCGGCAGCGGGGGGCAGATACGCAGTATTTT. Amino acid sequence: CASSQDRQRGADTQYF.

V is TRBV18 and J is TRBJ2-3, with 15 positions matching TRBD2. V shed 3 bases and J 0 bases; nucleotides not matched to a gene: 10. From germline, CDR1 is KGHSH and CDR2 LQKENI. The CDR3 runs to 20 residues. The CDR3 protein is CASSPPGLAGGASSTDTQYF. In DNA, the CDR3 is TGTGCCAGCTCACCCCCGGGACTAGCGGGAGGTGCCTCTAGCACAGATACGCAGTATTTT. Full variable domain (rest looked up from reference TRBV18 and TRBJ2-3): NAGVMQNPRHLVRRRGQEARLRCSPMKGHSHVYWYRQLPEEGLKFMVYLQKENIIDESGMPKERFSAEFPKEGPSILRIQQVVRGDSAAYFCASSPPGLAGGASSTDTQYFGPGTRLTVL.

This clone was counted a few times. CDR3 nucleotide sequence: TGTGCCAGTAGTGGTAGCAATCAGCCCCAGCATTTT. Its protein is CASSGSNQPQHF. The V gene is TRBV19, the J gene TRBJ1-5; D remains unclear. V gave up 5 bases and J gave up 0 bases, with 2 bases separating them. CDR1 and CDR2 from the germline V gene are LNHDA and SQIVND (reference sequence). This CDR3 has 12 residues.

This clone has just one count. The junction and the germline gene differ at one end; a read error may be behind it. The rearrangement uses TRBV30 and TRBJ1-1; D may be TRBD1 (6 bases). In germline, CDR1 is GTSNPN, CDR2 SVGIG (reference sequence). The CDR3 has 10 amino acids. The CDR3 DNA reads as TGTGCCTGTAAACAGGGACGGTTACGTTTT. Translating it yields CACKQGRLRF. The variable domain in full, completed from reference TRBV30 and TRBJ1-1, reads SQTIHQWPATLVQPVGSPLSLECTVEGTSNPNLYWYRQAAGRGLQLLFYSVGIGQISSEVPQNLSASRPQDRQFILSSKKLLLSDSGFYLCACKQGRLRFGQGTRLTVV.

The chain joins TRBV5-6 to TRBJ1-3; 9 nucleotides align to TRBD1. Germline loops: CDR1 SGHDT, CDR2 YYEEEE. J lost 4 bases, V lost 2 bases, and 4 bases had no gene match. The CDR3 sequence is 15 residues long. The chain's CDR3 is CASSLTDRGGNTIYF. Here the CDR3 DNA reads TGTGCCAGCAGCTTAACCGACAGGGGGGGAAACACCATATATTTT.

This rearrangement joins TRBV15 to TRBJ2-7; the D is unclear. This CDR3 has 11 residues. From germline, CDR1 is LNHNV and CDR2 YYDKDF (reference sequence). With 3 bases removed from V and 4 bases from J, the gap between germline ends came to 4 bases. CDR3 DNA: TGTGCCACCAGCAGCTCATACGAGCAGTACTTC. Amino acids: CATSSSYEQYF.

The V and J genes are TRBV19 and TRBJ2-7, with D unclear. V lost 5 bases and J lost 3, with 11 bases in between. Germline V CDR1 and CDR2: LNHDA, SQIVND (reference sequence). The CDR3 is 13 residues long. CDR3 region: CASSGRHHYEQYF. DNA of the CDR3: TGTGCCAGTAGTGGCAGGCACCACTACGAGCAGTACTTC.